This passage covers 12 T cell receptor beta chains from one sample sequenced in a study of T cell repertoires in cytomegalovirus infection. TCRdb re-called the reads through MiXCR, storing one row per CDR3 protein. The table records about 530,000 distinct CDR3 sequences, 26% of them present only once. Sequencing used PBMCs. Receptor source: a human donor in good health (CMV status not recorded). Some clones in this sample may be carry-over from other donors' samples.

This clonotype was picked up many times. The chain is built from TRBV7-2 and TRBJ1-1; D is ambiguous. CDR1 is SGHTA and CDR2 is FQGNSA in the germline V gene. V was pared by 3 bases and J by 5 bases, with 7 bases between. The CDR3 spans 12 residues. CDR3 protein: CASSFSVTEAFF. The DNA of the CDR3 is TGTGCCAGCAGCTTTAGTGTTACTGAAGCTTTCTTT.

This rearrangement joins TRBV6-2 or TRBV6-3 to TRBJ1-1; TRBD1 matches at 7 bases. The V segment lost 0 bases and the J segment 0 bases; nucleotides outside the gene matches: 10. The CDR3 has 18 amino acids. Per germline, CDR1 MNHEY and CDR2 SVGEGT. The CDR3 DNA sequence: TGTGCCAGCAGTTACTCGACAGGGATTGTCCCGATGAACACTGAAGCTTTCTTT. Translation gives CASSYSTGIVPMNTEAFF.

In DNA form, the CDR3 reads TGTGCCAGCAGCCCAAGTGTGTTGGATACGCAGTATTTT. It translates to CASSPSVLDTQYF. The rearrangement uses TRBV7-3 and TRBJ2-3; no firm D call. V was clipped by 5 bases and J by 6 bases, with 12 bases between them. CDR3 length: 13 amino acids. Germline-derived CDR1 and CDR2 are SGHTA and FQGTGA.

V is TRBV7-6 and J is TRBJ2-5; 8 bases map to TRBD1. V shed 5 bases and J 1 base; nucleotides not matched to a gene: 9. The CDR3 loop spans 16 amino acids. CDR1 SGHVS and CDR2 FNYEAQ come from the germline V gene. This CDR3 reads CASSPGQGNLQETQYF. The CDR3 DNA reads TGTGCCAGCAGCCCCGGACAGGGCAACCTCCAAGAGACCCAGTACTTC.

This clonotype was counted only a few times. The rearrangement links TRBV7-8 to TRBJ2-7; TRBD2 matches at 8 bases. V lost 1 base and J lost 3; bases outside the gene matches: 5. The CDR3 runs to 15 residues. Germline CDR1 SGHVS, CDR2 FQNEAQ. CDR3 amino acids: CASSLGRGLVYEQYV. The CDR3 nucleotides are TGTGCCAGCAGCTTAGGGAGGGGACTAGTCTACGAGCAGTACGTC.

The rearrangement uses TRBV7-9 and TRBJ2-1; D is uncertain. The CDR3 has 14 residues. Germline-derived CDR1 and CDR2 are SEHNR and FQNEAQ (reference sequence). The V and J ends lost 6 bases and 0 bases respectively, with 9 bases between them. The CDR3 nucleotides read TGTGCCAGCAGGAGCGTGGGCTCCTACAATGAGCAGTTCTTC. Its translation is CASRSVGSYNEQFF.

This clonotype was seen more than once but under ten times. The chain links TRBV9 to TRBJ2-5; the D gene is possibly TRBD2 (6 bases). With 3 bases removed from V and 5 bases from J, the gap between germline ends came to 17 bases. The CDR3 length is 15 residues. Per the germline V gene, CDR1 is SGDLS and CDR2 is YYNGEE. The CDR3 reads CASSAFGGSGETQYF. The CDR3 nucleotides are TGTGCCAGCAGCGCCTTTGGAGGGAGTGGGGAGACCCAGTACTTC.

This clonotype was observed a few times. CDR3 sequence: CASSYSILVTGGFTGELFF. CDR3 sequence (DNA): TGTGCCAGCAGTTACTCGATTCTTGTGACGGGGGGCTTCACCGGGGAGCTGTTTTTT. The rearrangement uses TRBV6-5 and TRBJ2-2; TRBD2 might be the D (7 bases). The CDR3 is 19 amino acids. Germline lookup yields CDR1 MNHEY and CDR2 SVGAGI. With 0 bases removed from V and 4 bases from J, the gap between germline ends came to 21 bases.

This clonotype was found a few times. Sequence at one end of the junction differs from germline and may be a read error. V and J are TRBV7-2 and TRBJ1-2, with D unclear. Per the germline V gene, CDR1 is SGHTA and CDR2 is FQGNSA. There are 14 residues in the CDR3. CDR3 coding DNA: TGTGCCAGCACCTTAGGGCCTTTGGACTATGGCTACACCTTC. It yields the protein CASTLGPLDYGYTF.

The V gene is TRBV20-1, the J gene TRBJ2-5; D is ambiguous. Trimming removed 3 bases at V and 2 bases at J, with 13 bases between. Per the germline V gene, CDR1 is DFQATT and CDR2 is SNEGSKA (reference sequence). The CDR3 totals 14 residues. The CDR3 loop reads CSASRLGQQETQYF. The CDR3 bases are TGCAGTGCTAGTCGTTTAGGGCAGCAAGAGACCCAGTACTTC.

There are a few counts of this clonotype. This chain connects TRBV5-6 to TRBJ2-7; the match to TRBD2 covers 11 bases. The germline gives CDR1 SGHDT, CDR2 YYEEEE. There are 12 residues in the CDR3. J was trimmed by 9 bases and V by 1 base; bases with no gene match: 0. The CDR3 region is CASSLLAGGQYV. The CDR3 region has the DNA TGTGCCAGCAGCTTGCTAGCGGGAGGGCAGTACGTC.

This clonotype was seen a few times. The chain uses TRBV19 and TRBJ1-5; no reliable D call. The CDR3 is 15 residues long. Germline CDR1 is LNHDA and CDR2 is SQIVND (reference sequence). The V end was cut by 3 bases, the J end by 0 bases, with 9 bases between. The CDR3 nucleotides are TGTGCCAGTAGTATTTTTGAGGTTAGCAATCAGCCCCAGCATTTT. It codes for CASSIFEVSNQPQHF.